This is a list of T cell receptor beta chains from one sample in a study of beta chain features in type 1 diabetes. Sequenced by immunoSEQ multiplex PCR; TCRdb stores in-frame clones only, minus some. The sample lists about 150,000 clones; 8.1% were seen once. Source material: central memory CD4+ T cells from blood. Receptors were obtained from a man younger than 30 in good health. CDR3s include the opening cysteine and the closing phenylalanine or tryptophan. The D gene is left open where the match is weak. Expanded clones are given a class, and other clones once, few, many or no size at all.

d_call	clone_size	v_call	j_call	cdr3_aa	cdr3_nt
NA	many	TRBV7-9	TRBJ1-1	CASSLPISEAFF	TGTGCCAGCAGCTTACCCATTTCTGAAGCTTTCTTT
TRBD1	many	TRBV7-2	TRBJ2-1	CASGGDRGYNEQFF	TGTGCCAGCGGCGGGGACAGGGGTTACAATGAGCAGTTCTTC
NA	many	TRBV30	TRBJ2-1	CAWSGGHRGVDEQFF	TGTGCCTGGAGTGGGGGACATAGGGGAGTTGATGAGCAGTTCTTC
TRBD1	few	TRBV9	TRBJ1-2	CASSEGTGGSYGYTF	TGTGCCAGCAGCGAGGGGACAGGGGGTAGCTATGGCTACACCTTC
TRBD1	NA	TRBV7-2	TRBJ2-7	CASSLGYGTGSMEQYF	TGTGCCAGCAGCTTAGGCTATGGGACAGGGTCAATGGAGCAGTACTTC
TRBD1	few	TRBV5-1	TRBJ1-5	CASSPGTVPDQPQHF	TGCGCCAGCAGCCCCGGGACAGTTCCCGATCAGCCCCAGCATTTT
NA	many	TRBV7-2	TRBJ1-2	CASSMANYGYTF	TGTGCCAGCAGCATGGCAAACTATGGCTACACCTTC
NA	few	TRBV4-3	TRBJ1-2	CASSQDFGGSPYGYTF	TGCGCCAGCAGCCAAGATTTCGGAGGGAGCCCCTATGGCTACACCTTC
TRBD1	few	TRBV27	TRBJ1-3	CASSTGGAGNTIYF	TGTGCCAGCAGTACAGGGGGCGCCGGAAACACCATATATTTT
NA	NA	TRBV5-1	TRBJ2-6	CASSFGESGANVLTF	TGCGCCAGCAGCTTCGGGGAGTCTGGGGCCAACGTCCTGACTTTC